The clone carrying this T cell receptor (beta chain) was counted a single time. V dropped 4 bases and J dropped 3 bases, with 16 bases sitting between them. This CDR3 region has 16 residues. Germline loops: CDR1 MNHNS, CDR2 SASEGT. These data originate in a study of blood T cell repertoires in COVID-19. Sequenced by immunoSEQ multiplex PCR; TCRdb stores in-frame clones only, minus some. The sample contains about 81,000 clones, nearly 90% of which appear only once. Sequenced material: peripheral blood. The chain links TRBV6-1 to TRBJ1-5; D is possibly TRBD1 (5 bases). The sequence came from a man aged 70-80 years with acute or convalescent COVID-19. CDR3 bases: TGTGCCAGCAGTGGATCGGGACTGAAGATCAATCAGCCCCAGCATTTT. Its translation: CASSGSGLKINQPQHF.